This TCR beta chain was found in a study of shared clonotypes between healthy human individuals. The length of the CDR3 is 14 residues. In germline, CDR1 is SGDLS, CDR2 YYNGEE. Trimming removed 2 bases from V and 8 bases from J, with 16 bases in between. Every donor was a Caucasian adult from Nashville, Tennessee. DNA at around 210 ng, roughly 30,000 T cell genomes, went into sorted-subset replicate PCRs. TCRdb keeps only in-frame clones here, not all; method: immunoSEQ multiplex PCR. The sample yields around 2.5 million clones, more than 85% seen once. Material: naive CD4+ T cells from PBMCs. Subset here: CD45RA+ positively selected. This receptor was obtained from a man between 18 and 29 years old in good health. Some clones in this sample may be carry-over from other donors' samples. This chain joins TRBV9 and TRBJ1-2; D possibly corresponds to TRBD1 (5 bases). The CDR3: CASSVNGASRGYTF. DNA of the CDR3: TGTGCCAGCAGCGTTAATGGGGCGTCTAGGGGCTACACCTTC. Drawing the rest from reference TRBV9 and TRBJ1-2, the complete variable domain is DSGVTQTPKHLITATGQRVTLRCSPRSGDLSVYWYQQSLDQGLQFLIQYYNGEERAKGNILERFSAQQFPDLHSELNLSSLELGDSALYFCASSVNGASRGYTFGSGTRLTVV.